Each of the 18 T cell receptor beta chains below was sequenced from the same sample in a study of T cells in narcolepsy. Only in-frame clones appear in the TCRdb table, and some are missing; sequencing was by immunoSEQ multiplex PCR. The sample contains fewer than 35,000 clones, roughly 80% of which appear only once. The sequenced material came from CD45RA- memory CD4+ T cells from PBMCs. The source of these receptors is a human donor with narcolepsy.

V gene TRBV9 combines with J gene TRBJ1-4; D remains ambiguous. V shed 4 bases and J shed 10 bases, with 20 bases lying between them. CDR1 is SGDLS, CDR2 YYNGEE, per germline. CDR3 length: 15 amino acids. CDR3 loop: CASSLTPEVSAKLFF. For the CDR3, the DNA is TGTGCCAGCAGCCTAACGCCGGAGGTATCGGCAAAACTGTTTTTT. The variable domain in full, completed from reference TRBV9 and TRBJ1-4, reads DSGVTQTPKHLITATGQRVTLRCSPRSGDLSVYWYQQSLDQGLQFLIQYYNGEERAKGNILERFSAQQFPDLHSELNLSSLELGDSALYFCASSLTPEVSAKLFFGSGTQLSVL.

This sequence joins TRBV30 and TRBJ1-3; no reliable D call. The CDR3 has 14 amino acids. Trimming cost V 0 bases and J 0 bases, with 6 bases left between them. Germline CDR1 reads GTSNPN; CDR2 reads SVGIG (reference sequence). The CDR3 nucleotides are TGTGCCTGGAGTGTGGCTCACTCTGGAAACACCATATATTTT. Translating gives CAWSVAHSGNTIYF.

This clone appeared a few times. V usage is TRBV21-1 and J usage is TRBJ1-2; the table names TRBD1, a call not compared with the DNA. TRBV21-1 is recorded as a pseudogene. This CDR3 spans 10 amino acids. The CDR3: CASSKVIYTF. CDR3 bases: TGTGCCAGCAGCAAAGTCATCTACACCTTC.

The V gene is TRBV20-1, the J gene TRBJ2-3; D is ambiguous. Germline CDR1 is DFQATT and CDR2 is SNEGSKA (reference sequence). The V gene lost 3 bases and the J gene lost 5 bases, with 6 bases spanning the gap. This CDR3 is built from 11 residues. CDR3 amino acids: CSARSGDTQYF. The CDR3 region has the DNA TGCAGTGCTAGGTCCGGAGATACGCAGTATTTT.

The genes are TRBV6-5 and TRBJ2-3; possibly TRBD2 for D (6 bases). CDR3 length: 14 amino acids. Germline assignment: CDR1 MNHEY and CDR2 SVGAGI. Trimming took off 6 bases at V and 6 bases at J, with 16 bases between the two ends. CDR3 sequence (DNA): TGTGCCAGCAGGCCGGTTTGGGACTTGGATACGCAGTATTTT. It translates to CASRPVWDLDTQYF.

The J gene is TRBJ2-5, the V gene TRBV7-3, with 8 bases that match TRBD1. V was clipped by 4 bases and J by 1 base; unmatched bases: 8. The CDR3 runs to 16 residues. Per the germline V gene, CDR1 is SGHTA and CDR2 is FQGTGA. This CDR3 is CASSSWDRSAQETQYF. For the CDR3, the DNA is TGTGCCAGCAGCTCGTGGGACAGGAGTGCCCAAGAGACCCAGTACTTC.

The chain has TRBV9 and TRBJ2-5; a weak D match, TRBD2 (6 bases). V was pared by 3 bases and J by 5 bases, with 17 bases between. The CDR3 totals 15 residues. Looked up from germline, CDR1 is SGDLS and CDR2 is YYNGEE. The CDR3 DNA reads TGTGCCAGCAGCGGCCGGGGGTCCCCGGGGGAGACCCAGTACTTC. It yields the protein CASSGRGSPGETQYF.

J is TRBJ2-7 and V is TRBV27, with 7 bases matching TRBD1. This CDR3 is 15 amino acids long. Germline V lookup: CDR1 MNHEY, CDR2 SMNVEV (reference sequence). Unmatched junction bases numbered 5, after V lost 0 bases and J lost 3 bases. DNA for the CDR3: TGTGCCAGCAGTTTATCCCGGACAGGAAGCTACGAGCAGTACTTC. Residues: CASSLSRTGSYEQYF.

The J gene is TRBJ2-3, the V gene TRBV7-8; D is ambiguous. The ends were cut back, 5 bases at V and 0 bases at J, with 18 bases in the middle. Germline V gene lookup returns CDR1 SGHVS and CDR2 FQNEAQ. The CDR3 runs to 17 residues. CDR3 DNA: TGTGCCAGCAGCCCCCGTGACCCCCCAGCCAGCACAGATACGCAGTATTTT. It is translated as CASSPRDPPASTDTQYF.

CDR3 coding DNA: TGCGCCAGCAGCATTGCCATGAGCTCCTACGAGCAGTACTTC. As protein: CASSIAMSSYEQYF. The genes are TRBV5-1 and TRBJ2-5; D call uncertain. The closer fit of TRBJ2-7 to the DNA end suggests the J call may be wrong. This CDR3 has 14 amino acids. The germline V gene encodes CDR1 SGHRS and CDR2 YFSETQ.

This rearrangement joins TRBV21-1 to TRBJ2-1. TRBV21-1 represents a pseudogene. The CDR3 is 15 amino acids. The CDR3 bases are TGTGCCAGCAGCAAGACGGATCCCATTAACAATGAGCAGTTCTTC. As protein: CASSKTDPINNEQFF.

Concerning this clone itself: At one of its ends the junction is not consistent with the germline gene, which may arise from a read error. CDR3 sequence: CASARDGLEVF. In DNA, the CDR3 is TGTGCCAGCGCAAGGGACGGACTAGAAGTCTTC. This chain links TRBV2 with TRBJ2-1; 7 bases line up with TRBD2. The CDR3 consists of 11 residues. Germline V CDR1 and CDR2: SNHLY, FYNNEI.

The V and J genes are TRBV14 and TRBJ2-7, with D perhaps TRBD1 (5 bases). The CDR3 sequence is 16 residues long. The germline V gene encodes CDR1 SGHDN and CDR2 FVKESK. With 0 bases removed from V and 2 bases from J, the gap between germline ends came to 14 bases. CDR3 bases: TGTGCCAGCAGCCAAGATGAAAGTATAGGGGCCTACGAGCAGTACTTC. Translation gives CASSQDESIGAYEQYF.

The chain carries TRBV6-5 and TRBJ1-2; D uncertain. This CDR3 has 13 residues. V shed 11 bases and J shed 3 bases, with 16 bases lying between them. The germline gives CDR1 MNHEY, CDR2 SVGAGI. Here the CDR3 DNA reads TGTGCCCATACCCCAGGCCGAGACTATGGCTACACCTTC. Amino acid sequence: CAHTPGRDYGYTF.

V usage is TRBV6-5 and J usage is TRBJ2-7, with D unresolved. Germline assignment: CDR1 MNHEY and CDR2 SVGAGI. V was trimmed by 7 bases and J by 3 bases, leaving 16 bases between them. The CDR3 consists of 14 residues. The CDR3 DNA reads TGTGCCAGCAAATTAGGGCTCTTGAGCTACGAGCAGTACTTC. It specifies CASKLGLLSYEQYF.

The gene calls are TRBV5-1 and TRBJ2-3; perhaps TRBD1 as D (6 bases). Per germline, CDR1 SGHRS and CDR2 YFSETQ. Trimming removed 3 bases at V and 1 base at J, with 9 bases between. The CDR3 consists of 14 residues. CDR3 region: CASSSGQRTDTQYF. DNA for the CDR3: TGCGCCAGCAGCTCCGGACAGCGCACAGATACGCAGTATTTT.

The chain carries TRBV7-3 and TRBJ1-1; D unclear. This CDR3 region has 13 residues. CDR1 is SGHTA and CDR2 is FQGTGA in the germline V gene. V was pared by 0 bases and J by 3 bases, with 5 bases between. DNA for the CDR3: TGTGCCAGCAGCTTAACGTACGACACTGAAGCTTTCTTT. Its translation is CASSLTYDTEAFF.

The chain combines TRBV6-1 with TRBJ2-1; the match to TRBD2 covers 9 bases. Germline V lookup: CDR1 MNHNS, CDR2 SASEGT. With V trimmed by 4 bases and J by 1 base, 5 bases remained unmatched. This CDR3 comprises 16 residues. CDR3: CASSGLAGTSYNEQFF. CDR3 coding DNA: TGTGCCAGCAGTGGCCTAGCGGGAACATCCTACAATGAGCAGTTCTTC.